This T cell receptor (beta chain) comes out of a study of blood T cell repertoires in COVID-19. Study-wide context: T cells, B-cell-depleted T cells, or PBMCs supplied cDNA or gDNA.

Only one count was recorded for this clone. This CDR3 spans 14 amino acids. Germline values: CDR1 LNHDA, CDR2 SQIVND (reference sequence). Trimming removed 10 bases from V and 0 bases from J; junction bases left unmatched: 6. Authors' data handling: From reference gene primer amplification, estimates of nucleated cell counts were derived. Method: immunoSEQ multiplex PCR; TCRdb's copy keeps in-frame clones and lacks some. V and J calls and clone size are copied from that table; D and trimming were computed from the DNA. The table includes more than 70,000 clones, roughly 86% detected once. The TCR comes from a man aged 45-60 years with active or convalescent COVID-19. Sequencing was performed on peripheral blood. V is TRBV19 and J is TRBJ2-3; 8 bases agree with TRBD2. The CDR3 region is CATAGGPSTDTQYF. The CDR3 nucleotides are TGTGCCACCGCGGGAGGACCGAGCACAGATACGCAGTATTTT.